The next 21 T cell receptor beta chains were all read from a single sample in a study of cytomegalovirus exposure and HLA in healthy donors. Method: immunoSEQ multiplex PCR; TCRdb's copy keeps in-frame clones and lacks some. The table lists hundreds of thousands of clones, roughly 90% of them singletons. Sequencing was done on a sample of PBMCs. These receptors all come from a woman aged 18-30 years in good health and CMV-seronegative.

The rearrangement uses TRBV6-5 and TRBJ2-7; 10 bases map to TRBD1. The CDR3 has 14 amino acids. Germline values: CDR1 MNHEY, CDR2 SVGAGI. V was clipped by 6 bases and J by 3 bases; unmatched bases: 5. The CDR3 nucleotides are TGTGCCAGCAGAGGACAGGGGGATTACTACGAGCAGTACTTC. Encoded protein: CASRGQGDYYEQYF.

In nucleotides, the CDR3 is TGTGCCAGCAGCTTGGGGGACACCTCAGGATATGGCTACACCTTC. Its protein product is CASSLGDTSGYGYTF. The chain carries TRBV5-6 and TRBJ1-2; D might be TRBD1 (6 bases). V lost 0 bases and J 5 bases, leaving 14 bases between the germline ends. Germline assignment: CDR1 SGHDT and CDR2 YYEEEE. This CDR3 spans 15 amino acids. Looking up the rest from reference TRBV5-6 and TRBJ1-2 gives the full variable domain: DAGVTQSPTHLIKTRGQQVTLRCSPKSGHDTVSWYQQALGQGPQFIFQYYEEEERQRGNFPDRFSGHQFPNYSSELNVNALLLGDSALYLCASSLGDTSGYGYTFGSGTRLTVV.

This rearrangement joins TRBV7-6 to TRBJ1-3, with D possibly being TRBD1 (5 bases). V dropped 0 bases and J dropped 0 bases, with 15 bases sitting between them. This CDR3 is 18 amino acids long. Germline V gene lookup returns CDR1 SGHVS and CDR2 FNYEAQ. CDR3 loop: CASSLASAGPSSGNTIYF. In DNA form, the CDR3 reads TGTGCCAGCAGCTTAGCTTCGGCAGGGCCGAGCTCTGGAAACACCATATATTTT.

The chain uses TRBV2 and TRBJ2-6; 10 bases line up with TRBD1. Germline CDR1 is SNHLY and CDR2 is FYNNEI. The trim removed 7 bases at V and 4 bases at J, leaving 10 bases unmatched. This CDR3 has 17 residues. This chain's CDR3 is CASKPGTGVSGANVLTF. The CDR3, as DNA: TGTGCCAGCAAACCCGGGACAGGGGTATCCGGGGCCAACGTCCTGACTTTC.

The chain uses TRBV6-6 and TRBJ1-1; TRBD1 matches at 7 bases. V dropped 5 bases and J dropped 0; count of bases not matched to a gene: 6. CDR1 is MNHNY, CDR2 SVGAGI, per germline (reference sequence). The CDR3 totals 15 residues. The CDR3 reads CASSRTGALNTEAFF. DNA of the CDR3: TGTGCCAGCAGTAGAACAGGGGCGTTGAACACTGAAGCTTTCTTT.

The rearrangement uses TRBV28 and TRBJ2-3, with D perhaps TRBD2 (6 bases). The CDR3 is made up of 15 amino acids. Germline CDR1 is MDHEN and CDR2 is SYDVKM. With 2 bases removed from V and 0 bases from J, the gap between germline ends came to 9 bases. CDR3 in DNA: TGTGCCAGCAGTTTAGGCGGGACCAGCACAGATACGCAGTATTTT. Its protein is CASSLGGTSTDTQYF.

V gene TRBV9 combines with J gene TRBJ2-7; D might be TRBD1 (6 bases). CDR1 is SGDLS and CDR2 is YYNGEE in the germline V gene. The CDR3 sequence is 14 residues long. Trimming left V 3 bases short and J 0 bases short, with 10 bases between. Written as DNA, the CDR3 is TGTGCCAGCAGCGCCCGGGACACCTCCTACGAGCAGTACTTC. Protein: CASSARDTSYEQYF.

This chain connects TRBV28 to TRBJ1-5; 10 nucleotides agree with TRBD1. CDR3 length: 13 amino acids. CDR1 and CDR2 from the germline V gene are MDHEN and SYDVKM. V lost 3 bases to trimming and J lost 8 bases; unmatched junction nucleotides: 1. The CDR3 here is CASSLTGGKPQHF. In DNA form, the CDR3 reads TGTGCCAGCAGTTTGACAGGGGGCAAGCCCCAGCATTTT. The full variable domain, its missing parts supplied by reference TRBV28 and TRBJ1-5, is DVKVTQSSRYLVKRTGEKVFLECVQDMDHENMFWYRQDPGLGLRLIYFSYDVKMKEKGDIPEGYSVSREKKERFSLILESASTNQTSMYLCASSLTGGKPQHFGDGTRLSIL.

The chain carries TRBV9 and TRBJ2-2; a possible D gene is TRBD2 (6 bases). The V gene lost 0 bases and the J gene lost 8 bases, with 17 bases spanning the gap. Germline V lookup: CDR1 SGDLS, CDR2 YYNGEE. This CDR3 is 16 amino acids long. The CDR3 region is CASSVAPFRGSGELFF. CDR3 DNA sequence: TGTGCCAGCAGCGTAGCTCCGTTTCGGGGGTCGGGGGAGCTGTTTTTT.

The chain employs TRBV15 and TRBJ1-2; tentative D call: TRBD1 (6 bases). In germline, CDR1 is LNHNV, CDR2 YYDKDF (reference sequence). The CDR3 length is 15 residues. V lost 1 base, J lost 2 bases, and 11 bases lay in between. CDR3 region: CATSRGTGHNYGYTF. CDR3 bases: TGTGCCACCAGCAGAGGGACGGGACACAACTATGGCTACACCTTC.

The J gene is TRBJ1-2, the V gene TRBV4-3, with D possibly TRBD1 on 6 matching bases. CDR3 length: 13 residues. Germline CDR1 is LGHNA and CDR2 is YSLEER. V lost 5 bases, J lost 5 bases, and 12 bases lay in between. The DNA for the CDR3 is TGCGCCAGCAGCGAAACAGGGTCTTATGGCTACACCTTC. Translating it yields CASSETGSYGYTF.

This clone is a singleton in its sample. CDR3 sequence: CASSFRSGGETQYF. The CDR3 nucleotides read TGTGCCAGCAGCTTCCGGTCCGGGGGGGAGACCCAGTACTTC. The chain carries TRBV9 and TRBJ2-5, with TRBD2 matching 7 bases. This CDR3 is 14 amino acids long. Germline V gene data show CDR1 as SGDLS and CDR2 as YYNGEE. Germline trimming cut 4 bases from V and 5 bases from J; bases unmatched to any gene: 8.

V usage is TRBV2 and J usage is TRBJ2-7; 13 bases fit TRBD2. This CDR3 spans 13 amino acids. Looked up from germline, CDR1 is SNHLY and CDR2 is FYNNEI. The junction had 9 bases not matched to a gene; V was cut back by 10 bases and J by 9 bases. The CDR3 loop is CATTSGRASGQYF. The CDR3 bases are TGTGCCACTACTAGCGGGAGGGCCTCGGGGCAGTACTTC.

The genes are TRBV5-4 and TRBJ1-1; possibly TRBD1 for D (6 bases). V was shortened by 4 bases and J by 0 bases, with 13 bases between the two germline ends. Germline CDR1 SGHNT, CDR2 YYREEE (reference sequence). CDR3 size: 15 residues. The DNA of the CDR3 is TGTGCCAGCAGCCTTTCACAGGGATTGAACACTGAAGCTTTCTTT. Translated, it gives CASSLSQGLNTEAFF. Based on the CDR3 plus reference TRBV5-4 and TRBJ1-1, the full variable domain is ETGVTQSPTHLIKTRGQQVTLRCSSQSGHNTVSWYQQALGQGPQFIFQYYREEENGRGNFPPRFSGLQFPNYSSELNVNALELDDSALYLCASSLSQGLNTEAFFGQGTRLTVV.

The chain links TRBV28 to TRBJ1-5; D is perhaps TRBD1 (5 bases). Trimming stripped 2 bases from V and 2 bases from J, with 16 bases between. The CDR3 runs 17 residues. CDR1 and CDR2 from the germline V gene are MDHEN and SYDVKM. As DNA, the CDR3 is TGTGCCAGCAGTTTAGGTTTGGGGCAGAACGGCAATCAGCCCCAGCATTTT. It translates to CASSLGLGQNGNQPQHF.

J is TRBJ1-1 and V is TRBV20-1, with D unclear. The CDR3 is made up of 11 amino acids. V gave up 3 bases and J gave up 7 bases, with 9 bases separating them. Germline V gives CDR1 DFQATT, CDR2 SNEGSKA (reference sequence). The CDR3 protein is CSARRGIEAFF. The CDR3 DNA sequence: TGCAGTGCTAGGCGGGGAATTGAAGCTTTCTTT.

The chain has TRBV7-9 and TRBJ2-7, with TRBD1 as a possible D gene (6 bases). Germline V gene lookup returns CDR1 SEHNR and CDR2 FQNEAQ (reference sequence). This CDR3 has 11 residues. V lost 6 bases and J 7 bases, leaving 10 bases between the germline ends. The CDR3 DNA sequence: TGTGCCAGCAGGTACAGGGAAGAGCAGTACTTC. It translates to CASRYREEQYF. Full variable domain (rest looked up from reference TRBV7-9 and TRBJ2-7): DTGVSQNPRHKITKRGQNVTFRCDPISEHNRLYWYRQTLGQGPEFLTYFQNEAQLEKSRLLSDRFSAERPKGSFSTLEIQRTEQGDSAMYLCASRYREEQYFGPGTRLTVT.

This sequence joins TRBV28 and TRBJ2-5, with 16 bases lining up with TRBD2. The length of the CDR3 is 17 residues. Germline V lookup: CDR1 MDHEN, CDR2 SYDVKM. Unmatched junction bases numbered 7, after V lost 5 bases and J lost 4 bases. CDR3 sequence reads: CASSPPGLAGGGETQYF. The CDR3 region has the DNA TGTGCCAGCAGTCCCCCGGGACTAGCGGGAGGGGGAGAGACCCAGTACTTC.

This clone was detected only once. The J gene is TRBJ2-7, the V gene TRBV11-1; no clear D. Trimming took 5 bases from V and 3 from J, leaving 17 bases between them. The germline V gene encodes CDR1 SGHAT and CDR2 FQDESV (reference sequence). The CDR3 has 15 amino acids. CDR3 DNA sequence: TGTGCCAGCAGCCCCGACCGAGGTAGAGGCTACGAGCAGTACTTC. Protein: CASSPDRGRGYEQYF.

The chain joins TRBV27 to TRBJ2-5; the match to TRBD1 covers 7 bases. Germline V gives CDR1 MNHEY, CDR2 SMNVEV (reference sequence). CDR3 size: 15 residues. Germline trimming cut 3 bases from V and 2 bases from J; bases unmatched to any gene: 6. Here the CDR3 reads CASSFTGARQETQYF. The CDR3 DNA reads as TGTGCCAGCAGTTTTACAGGGGCTAGGCAAGAGACCCAGTACTTC.

The V call is TRBV5-1, the J call TRBJ2-7; possible D gene TRBD1, 5 bases. Between the trimmed V and J ends, which lost 5 bases and 9 bases, there was a span of 15 bases. CDR3 size: 12 residues. CDR1 is SGHRS and CDR2 is YFSETQ in the germline V gene. The CDR3 region is CASSTNQGAQYF. The CDR3 DNA sequence: TGCGCCAGCAGTACTAACCAGGGTGCGCAGTACTTC.